This T cell receptor beta chain was profiled in a study of blood T cells in healthy people across ages. A second PCR of about 6 to 12 cycles used a sample-barcoded 5' primer and a J-beta primer mix. TCRdb analysed the 5' RACE reads with MiXCR anew, one entry per CDR3 protein. The profile shows about 780,000 distinct CDR3 sequences, 20% to 30% of them singletons. CDR1 and CDR2 from the germline V gene are SNHLY and FYNNEI. V was trimmed by 7 bases and J by 1 base, leaving 10 bases between them. The CDR3 consists of 13 residues. These data were also filed under a second study, of T cells of mothers and their children.

The V and J genes are TRBV2 and TRBJ1-1; D unclear. The source of this sequence is a boy aged 5-17 years in good health. Sequenced: blood. In DNA, the CDR3 is TGTGCCAGCACCGCGGAGGAGAACACTGAAGCTTTCTTT. This gives the protein CASTAEENTEAFF.